The 6 T cell receptor beta chains reported below all come from one sample, sequenced in a study of blood T cell repertoires in COVID-19. Clones were read by immunoSEQ multiplex PCR, and TCRdb kept only the in-frame ones, dropping some. The sample lists 310,000 or so clones; over 80% were seen once. Sequencing was done on a sample of PBMCs or T cells enriched from blood (not recorded which). Every receptor here comes from a woman between 18 and 29 years old who had recovered from COVID-19.

This clone has more than one count but fewer than ten. The rearrangement links TRBV7-9 to TRBJ1-1; 9 bases line up with TRBD1. The CDR3 loop spans 16 amino acids. CDR1 is SEHNR and CDR2 is FQNEAQ in the germline V gene (reference sequence). The junction had 7 bases not matched to a gene; V was cut back by 5 bases and J by 0 bases. CDR3 coding DNA: TGTGCCAGCAGCGAAACAGGGGGCGCGTTGAACACTGAAGCTTTCTTT. Translated: CASSETGGALNTEAFF.

The chain employs TRBV4-3 and TRBJ2-7; a possible D gene is TRBD2 (5 bases). Per germline, CDR1 LGHNA and CDR2 YSLEER. The CDR3 consists of 14 residues. V was cut by 1 base and J by 6 bases, with 13 bases left in between. In DNA form, the CDR3 reads TGCGCCAGCAGCCAAGCCTCCGGGGTCTCCGAGCAGTACTTC. This codes for CASSQASGVSEQYF.

V usage is TRBV5-8 and J usage is TRBJ2-5, with TRBD1 identical over 7 bases. With V trimmed by 1 base and J by 5 bases, 5 bases remained unmatched. From germline, CDR1 is SGHTS and CDR2 YDEGEE. This CDR3 region has 14 residues. CDR3 in amino acids: CASSLNRGRETQYF. The DNA of the CDR3 is TGTGCCAGCAGCTTGAACAGGGGCCGGGAGACCCAGTACTTC.

The chain links TRBV19 to TRBJ1-5; D gene ambiguous. The CDR3 is made up of 13 amino acids. CDR1 is LNHDA, CDR2 SQIVND, per germline (reference sequence). Trimming cost V 11 bases and J 0 bases, with 11 bases left between them. As DNA, the CDR3 is TGTGCCTCGCGGCTTGATAGCAATCAGCCCCAGCATTTT. Translating gives CASRLDSNQPQHF.

The chain carries TRBV6-4 and TRBJ1-2, with D possibly being TRBD1 (6 bases). There are 15 residues in the CDR3. The germline V and J ends were trimmed by 6 bases and 2 bases, with 16 bases remaining between them. CDR1 is MRHNA, CDR2 SNTAGT, per germline. For the CDR3, the DNA is TGTGCCAGCAGGAACCTACAGGGTTCGAACTATGGCTACACCTTC. Protein sequence: CASRNLQGSNYGYTF.

This chain connects TRBV5-1 to TRBJ1-1; no clear D. Trimming removed 2 bases from V and 3 bases from J, with 11 bases in between. CDR1 is SGHRS, CDR2 YFSETQ, per germline. This CDR3 spans 14 amino acids. The CDR3 region has the DNA TGCGCCAGCAGCTTCGACTATAAATACACTGAAGCTTTCTTT. Its translation is CASSFDYKYTEAFF.